This TCR beta chain was identified in a study of T cells expressing NK-cell markers. Study in general: Sorted CD3+CD56+NKG2C+, CD3+CD56+NKG2C- and CD3+CD56-NKG2C+ T cells supplied TCR beta repertoires. Seven sequenced donors out of eight were HCMV-seropositive, one seronegative. Study findings and constraints: Four donors likewise had their CD3+CD56-NKG2C+ fraction led by these clonotypes.

The length of the CDR3 is 15 residues. Germline V gene lookup returns CDR1 SGHTA and CDR2 FQGNSA. TCRdb reanalyzed the 5' RACE reads and collapses them to one entry per CDR3 protein, without DNA. Its table records 350,000 to 500,000 distinct CDR3 sequences. Notes on this clonotype: Its antigen is as yet unknown.

The chain is built from TRBV7-2 and TRBJ2-1; TCRdb's D call of TRBD2 is untestable without DNA. The sample consisted of blood T cells: a sorted CD56 or NKG2C T cell subset, CD4+ or CD8+ T cells, or bulk PBMC T cells (not recorded which). The receptor was isolated from a woman aged 18-69 years in good health. The CDR3: CASSLWTSGSHEQFF.